The following is a T cell receptor beta chain sequence with its context. The data belong to a study of blood T cell repertoires in COVID-19. In Seattle, patients joined the study during active infection and were tracked longitudinally. Assay: immunoSEQ multiplex PCR; the TCRdb copy retains only in-frame clones and omits some. The table records roughly 350,000 clones, about 90% of them present only once. In germline, CDR1 is LNHDA, CDR2 SQIVND (reference sequence). V trimming: 7 bases; J trimming: 7 bases; junction bases outside the gene matches: 9. CDR3 length: 15 amino acids. This TCR was sampled from a woman aged 30 to 39 with COVID-19, enrolled during active disease. This chain connects TRBV19 to TRBJ2-1, with 11 bases lining up with TRBD2. Sequencing was performed on peripheral blood. CDR3 DNA sequence: TGTGCCAGTAAGCCGGGACTAGCGGCTGGGAATGAGCAGTTCTTC. Protein: CASKPGLAAGNEQFF.